Listed here is a single T cell receptor beta chain. Its cognate antigen is unknown. These data originate in a study of blood T cells in healthy people across ages. On the study more broadly: Capture via template switching afforded approximately one barcoded beta molecule per two T cells. Points from the study as a whole: Changes in expanded clonotypes were possibly confounded, as the CMV status of donors was unknown.

The second PCR ran about 6 to 12 cycles with a sample-barcoded 5' primer and J-beta primers. A single record per CDR3 protein comes from TCRdb applying MiXCR to the 5' RACE reads. This table has about 1.5 million distinct CDR3 sequences, around 40% appearing once. Trimming left V 3 bases short and J 1 base short, with 15 bases between. Per germline, CDR1 DFQATT and CDR2 SNEGSKA (reference sequence). The CDR3 sequence is 15 residues long. The receptor's source is a young woman in good health. This rearrangement joins TRBV20-1 to TRBJ1-2, with a possible D match to TRBD1 (5 bases). Sequenced sample: blood. The CDR3 DNA sequence: TGCAGTGCTAGGGTGAGGCAGGGCTATAACTATGGCTACACCTTC. This encodes CSARVRQGYNYGYTF.